Listed below are T cell receptor beta chains from one sample, sequenced in a study of CD8 T cells in Susac syndrome. MiXCR, run by TCRdb on the immunoSEQ multiplex PCR reads, gives a single entry per CDR3 protein. The sample carries about 83,000 distinct CDR3 sequences, 85% to 95% recorded once. The specimen sequenced was CD8+ T cells from PBMCs. The receptors come from a human donor with Susac syndrome. CDR3s include the opening cysteine and the closing phenylalanine or tryptophan. D genes are given only for firm matches. Some rows have no size entry. The others give once, few or many, or a class for an expanded clone.

J	V	size	D	DNA	CDR3
TRBJ1-5	TRBV29-1	-	-	TGCAGCGTTTCCGACGATAGCAATCAGCCCCAGCATTTT	CSVSDDSNQPQHF
TRBJ2-1	TRBV30	-	-	TGTGCCTGGAGTGTCTCAGGCCCCAATGAGCAGTTCTTC	CAWSVSGPNEQFF
TRBJ2-7	TRBV7-8	-	TRBD2	TGTGCCAGCAGCTATGGACTAGCGGGACCCCGCCTCGACGAGCAGTACTTC	CASSYGLAGPRLDEQYF
TRBJ2-1	TRBV29-1	-	TRBD1	TGCAGCGTTGAAGATCTGCTTCAGGGGGTCGAGCAGTTCTTC	CSVEDLLQGVEQFF
TRBJ1-2	TRBV11-2	once	TRBD1	TGTGCCAGCAGCTTTCTACAGGGGGTGGAGTATGGCTACACCTTC	CASSFLQGVEYGYTF
TRBJ2-3	TRBV19	-	-	TGTGCCAGTAGCGGGAGTCTAGTCACAGATACGCAGTATTTT	CASSGSLVTDTQYF
TRBJ1-5	TRBV5-1	once	-	TGCGCCAGCAGCTTGCTGGGGGAAAGGAATCAGCCCCAGCATTTT	CASSLLGERNQPQHF
TRBJ2-3	TRBV2	-	TRBD2	TGTGCCAGCGGCCGAGGCGGACTAGGAAGCACAGATACGCAGTATTTT	CASGRGGLGSTDTQYF
TRBJ2-7	TRBV20-1	-	-	TGCAGTGCCGCGGATCAGGGCGAGCAGTACTTC	CSAADQGEQYF
TRBJ2-1	TRBV2	-	-	TGTGCCAGCGGCGGGACACGGGGCAATGAGCAGTTCTTC	CASGGTRGNEQFF
TRBJ2-1	TRBV7-9	-	TRBD2	TGTGCCAGCAGCTTAGTAGCGGGCTTTAATGAGCAGTTCTTC	CASSLVAGFNEQFF
TRBJ1-5	TRBV7-9	-	-	TGTGCCAGCAGCCAAGTTGGGGCACCCAATCAGCCCCAGCATTTT	CASSQVGAPNQPQHF
TRBJ2-3	TRBV7-9	-	TRBD2	TGTGCCAGCCAATGGAGCGGGAGTGGCGATACGCAGTATTTT	CASQWSGSGDTQYF
TRBJ1-5	TRBV7-2	once	-	TGTGCCAGCAGCTTAGGAGATATCGGTAGTCAGCCCCAGCATTTT	CASSLGDIGSQPQHF
TRBJ1-2	TRBV7-2	-	-	TGTGCCAGCAGCGACACCGCAGGGTACTATGGCTACACCTTC	CASSDTAGYYGYTF
TRBJ2-3	TRBV30	-	TRBD2	TGTGCCTGGAGATGGGGGAGCGGGGGAGATACGCAGTATTTT	CAWRWGSGGDTQYF
TRBJ2-5	TRBV5-6	-	-	TGTGCCAGCAGCTTGGGAGGCGCGAGTTGGGAGACCCAGTACTTC	CASSLGGASWETQYF
TRBJ1-2	TRBV20-1	-	TRBD1	TGCAGTGCTCCCGGGACAGGGGTCTATGGCTACACCTTC	CSAPGTGVYGYTF
TRBJ2-2	TRBV29-1	once	TRBD1	TGCAGCGTCCCGGGACAGGGGGCGTCCGGGGAGCTGTTTTTT	CSVPGQGASGELFF
TRBJ2-4	TRBV13	-	-	TGTGCCAGCAGCTTAGGAGGGGTAAACATTCAGTACTTC	CASSLGGVNIQYF
TRBJ2-1	TRBV9	-	-	TGTGCCAGCAGCGTTGCCCCTAGCTCCTACAATGAGCAGTTCTTC	CASSVAPSSYNEQFF
TRBJ2-7	TRBV15	once	-	TGTGCCACCAGCCTAAAAATCAAATACGAGCAGTACTTC	CATSLKIKYEQYF
TRBJ2-2	TRBV27	-	TRBD2	TGTGCCAGCAGCCCTAGCGGGGACACCGGGGAGCTGTTTTTT	CASSPSGDTGELFF
TRBJ2-7	TRBV27	-	TRBD2	TGTGCCAGCAGTTCCTCGGGACTAGCGCCTACCGAGCAGTACTTC	CASSSSGLAPTEQYF
TRBJ2-2	TRBV4-3	few	-	TGCGCCAGCAGCCAAGATCGCGCCACCGGGGAGCTGTTTTTT	CASSQDRATGELFF
TRBJ2-2	TRBV9	-	-	TGTGCCAGCAGCCCTCAGGACTTCACCGGGGAGCTGTTTTTT	CASSPQDFTGELFF
TRBJ2-2	TRBV5-6	-	-	TGTGCCAGCAGTCCCCAGGCCGGGGAGCTGTTTTTT	CASSPQAGELFF
TRBJ2-5	TRBV29-1	once	-	TGCAGCGTTCAAGCAGGCCAAGAGACCCAGTACTTC	CSVQAGQETQYF
TRBJ2-7	TRBV28	-	-	TGTGCCAGCTTCGCCGGGACACCTGACTCCTACGAGCAGTACTTC	CASFAGTPDSYEQYF
TRBJ2-1	TRBV29-1	-	TRBD2	TGCAGCGTTGAGACTAGCGGAACCTACAATGAGCAGTTCTTC	CSVETSGTYNEQFF
TRBJ1-1	TRBV28	-	-	TGTGCCAGCAGTTCGGGAAATCAGCGGCTTGATGCTTTCTTT	CASSSGNQRLDAFF
TRBJ2-7	TRBV20-1	-	-	TGCAGTGCTAGTGACACGAGCGACGAGCAGTACTTC	CSASDTSDEQYF
TRBJ2-1	TRBV18	-	-	TGTGCCAGCTCACCGGAGGTGACGGATGACAATGAGCAGTTCTTC	CASSPEVTDDNEQFF
TRBJ2-1	TRBV7-9	-	-	TGTGCCAGCAGCTTAGGAGGGTTGGATGAGCAGTTCTTC	CASSLGGLDEQFF
TRBJ1-5	TRBV7-9	-	-	TGTGCCAGCAGCGCCCCGGCCAGTGGCAATCAGCCCCAGCATTTT	CASSAPASGNQPQHF
TRBJ2-3	TRBV20-1	-	TRBD2	TGCAGTGCTCGACTAGCCTCTGCTAGCACAGATACGCAGTATTTT	CSARLASASTDTQYF
TRBJ2-1	TRBV29-1	-	TRBD2	TGCAGCGTCCTAAGCGGGAGTACTAATGAGCAGTTCTTC	CSVLSGSTNEQFF
TRBJ1-1	TRBV4-1	-	TRBD1	TGCGCCAGCAGCCAAGATTGGGACAGGTCCTTGGGCACTGAAGCTTTCTTT	CASSQDWDRSLGTEAFF
TRBJ1-2	TRBV30	-	-	TGTGCCTGGAGTGACCAGGGTACCTTCTATGGCTACACCTTC	CAWSDQGTFYGYTF
TRBJ1-1	TRBV12-3/TRBV12-4	-	-	TGTGCCAGCAGTTTCCAGAACACTGAAGCTTTCTTT	CASSFQNTEAFF